This T cell receptor (beta chain) stems from a study of Graves' ophthalmopathy and Graves' hyperthyroidism. The CDR3 is 16 amino acids. J was trimmed by 3 bases and V by 1 base; bases with no gene match: 5. Germline-derived CDR1 and CDR2 are MNHNY and SVGAGI (reference sequence). Comment on this clonotype: As yet, its antigen is unknown.

Amplified TCR beta CDR3 regions were obtained using RNA transcripts as template. Second-round multiplex PCR came after a first-round RT-PCR that employed HTBI primers. TCRdb recomputed calls from the multiplex PCR reads with MiXCR, one row per CDR3 protein. The table shows 740,000 or so distinct CDR3 sequences, with roughly 41% occurring only once. General study results and limits: Ophthalmopathy progression was predicted by the model at approximately 71% sensitivity and about 74% specificity.

Ophthalmopathy-affected donors exhibited moderate-to-severe activity, CAS ≥3, NOSPECS ≥4, and duration under 3 months. PBMCs had their origin in fresh peripheral blood (over 8.5 ml). The sequenced sample consisted of peripheral blood. The clonotype comes from an adult man with Graves' ophthalmopathy. The chain employs TRBV6-6 and TRBJ2-7, with 11 bases identical to TRBD2. CDR3 residues: CASSYLGLAEHYEQYF. CDR3 DNA sequence: TGTGCCAGCAGTTACTTGGGACTAGCGGAGCACTACGAGCAGTACTTC.